These T cell receptor beta chains were read from a single sample in a study of shared clonotypes between healthy human individuals. The repertoire was sequenced with immunoSEQ multiplex PCR; TCRdb's copy has only in-frame clones and lacks some. This sample has approximately 2,000,000 clones, with over 85% found just once. The sample was naive CD8+ T cells from PBMCs. These receptors were obtained from a man aged 18 to 29 in good health. Some clones in this sample may be carry-over from other donors' samples. CDR3s include the opening cysteine and the closing phenylalanine or tryptophan. D genes are given only for firm matches. Clone size, where shown, is once, few, many, or a class for clones that have expanded.

D gene,clone size,J gene,V gene,CDR3 DNA,CDR3 protein
NA,NA,TRBJ2-2,TRBV7-6,TGTGCCAGCAGCTTAGATGTTCGGAACACCGGGGAGCTGTTTTTT,CASSLDVRNTGELFF
NA,NA,TRBJ1-2,TRBV4-1,TGCGCCAGCAGCCCGTCTACAGGGATAACCTATGGCTACACCTTC,CASSPSTGITYGYTF
TRBD2,NA,TRBJ2-2,TRBV9,TGTGCCAGCAGCGTTGCGGGAGAGCTGAACACCGGGGAGCTGTTTTTT,CASSVAGELNTGELFF
NA,once,TRBJ2-1,TRBV28,TGTGCCAGCAGTTTTCCCCTTTTGGGTGAGTTCTACAATGAGCAGTTCTTC,CASSFPLLGEFYNEQFF
NA,NA,TRBJ2-4,TRBV28,TGTGCCAGCAGTTTGAGGGCCAAAAACATTCAGTACTTC,CASSLRAKNIQYF
NA,NA,TRBJ1-1,TRBV7-3,TGTGCCAGCAGCTCGATACCCGGCACGCCCTACAGGACCTCTAACACTGAAGCTTTCTTT,CASSSIPGTPYRTSNTEAFF
NA,NA,TRBJ1-5,TRBV21-1,TGTGCCAGCAGCCCCGAAGGGGACAGGGACACCGGTGGGGAGTATAGCAATCAGCCCCAGCATTTT,CASSPEGDRDTGGEYSNQPQHF
TRBD1,NA,TRBJ1-5,TRBV28,TGTGCCAGCGGGACCGGTTATGACAGGGGGTATCAGCCCCAGCATTTT,CASGTGYDRGYQPQHF
NA,NA,TRBJ1-1,TRBV11-2,TGTGCCAGCAGTTTAGAACCCGGAACTGAAGCTTTCTTT,CASSLEPGTEAFF
NA,NA,TRBJ2-1,TRBV28,TGTGCCAGCAGTTTGATTAGGGGGAATGAGCAGTTCTTC,CASSLIRGNEQFF
TRBD1,once,TRBJ2-2,TRBV2,TGTGCCAGCAGTGAAGATGCCGGGACAGGGGTGAACACCGGGGAGCTGTTTTTT,CASSEDAGTGVNTGELFF
NA,NA,TRBJ2-7,TRBV4-3,TGCGCCAGCAGCCAAGATCTTAGCGGCTACTCCTACGAGCAGTACTTC,CASSQDLSGYSYEQYF
NA,NA,TRBJ2-7,TRBV9,TGTGCCAGCAGCCCACCCGGCTCCTACGAGCAGTACTTC,CASSPPGSYEQYF
NA,NA,TRBJ1-2,TRBV7-9,TGTGCCAGCAGCTTAGCGGACGGGGAAGGCTACACCTTC,CASSLADGEGYTF
NA,once,TRBJ2-1,TRBV10-1,TGCGCCAGCAGTGAGGGTCGGAACTACAATGAGCAGTTCTTC,CASSEGRNYNEQFF
NA,NA,TRBJ2-1,TRBV29-1,TGCAGCGTTGAAGCTGATGGCGTCTTTTGGACTGAATACAATGAGCAGTTCTTC,CSVEADGVFWTEYNEQFF
NA,NA,TRBJ1-6,TRBV7-9,TGTGCCAGCAGCTTAGCCCGGGGTCGTACCCACTTT,CASSLARGRTHF
NA,NA,TRBJ2-1,TRBV28,TGTGCCAGCAGTATCCCGACCTTGAGCCCCTACAATGAGCAGTTCTTC,CASSIPTLSPYNEQFF
TRBD1,NA,TRBJ1-2,TRBV6-1,TGTGCCAGCAGTGAACGGGACAGGCCTAACTATGGCTACACCTTC,CASSERDRPNYGYTF
TRBD2,NA,TRBJ2-7,TRBV5-6,TGTGCCAGCAGCCCAATGACTAGCGAAAGCTCCTACGAGCAGTACTTC,CASSPMTSESSYEQYF
TRBD1,NA,TRBJ2-7,TRBV9,TGTGCCAGCAGCGTATGGGCAGGGGGCGAGCAGTACTTC,CASSVWAGGEQYF
NA,NA,TRBJ2-7,TRBV6-5,TGTGCCAGCAGGACTTCGTTCGAGCAGTACTTC,CASRTSFEQYF
TRBD1,NA,TRBJ1-1,TRBV7-9,TGTGCCAGCAGAATCCCCAGGGGGCCGAACACTGAAGCTTTCTTT,CASRIPRGPNTEAFF
TRBD1,NA,TRBJ2-7,TRBV28,TGTGCCAGCAGTTTACCCCTTGAGGGACAGACTACCTACGAGCAGTACTTC,CASSLPLEGQTTYEQYF
NA,NA,TRBJ2-1,TRBV6-5,TGTGCCAGCAACATTTTTTCCGGGGCCTACAATGAGCAGTTCTTC,CASNIFSGAYNEQFF
TRBD1,few,TRBJ1-1,TRBV9,TGTGCCAGCAGCGTCCAGGGGGCTGGCACTGAAGCTTTCTTT,CASSVQGAGTEAFF
NA,NA,TRBJ2-5,TRBV19,TGTGCCAGTAGTTCAAGGGCGGGACGCAGGATTCCCCTCGAGACCCAGTACTTC,CASSSRAGRRIPLETQYF
TRBD1,NA,TRBJ1-1,TRBV6-6,TGTGCCAGCAGTCCCGGACAGGCGAACACTGAAGCTTTCTTT,CASSPGQANTEAFF
NA,NA,TRBJ2-3,TRBV19,TGTGCCAGTAGTACCGCTCAGGGTGAGGGGACAGATACGCAGTATTTT,CASSTAQGEGTDTQYF
NA,NA,TRBJ1-2,TRBV29-1,TGCAGCGCTATCGCTCCGGGAAAGGTCTCTAACTATGGCTACACCTTC,CSAIAPGKVSNYGYTF
NA,NA,TRBJ1-5,TRBV15,TGTGCCACCAGCGGGTCAGGGCGTGGGAGCAATCAGCCCCAGCATTTT,CATSGSGRGSNQPQHF
TRBD2,NA,TRBJ2-7,TRBV29-1,TGCAGCGTTGAACCTTTTGGTAGCGGGGCTACCTACGAGCAGTACTTC,CSVEPFGSGATYEQYF
TRBD1,NA,TRBJ1-1,TRBV5-6,TGTGCCAGCAGCTTGGTATCAGGGGGCTTTTGGGGCACTGAAGCTTTCTTT,CASSLVSGGFWGTEAFF
TRBD2,NA,TRBJ2-1,TRBV13,TGTGCCAGCAGCTTACGACTAGCGGGAAGCAATGAGCAGTTCTTC,CASSLRLAGSNEQFF
NA,NA,TRBJ2-7,TRBV11-2,TGTGCCAGCAGCTTAGGAGGGGCTGTTTACGAGCAGTACTTC,CASSLGGAVYEQYF
NA,NA,TRBJ2-2,TRBV19,TGTGCCAGTAGGCCGCCCCTCTGGGGACCCGGGGAGCTGTTTTTT,CASRPPLWGPGELFF
NA,NA,TRBJ2-4,TRBV7-5,TGTGTCAGAAGCTCGAACCGGGACAGGGAAAACATTCAGTACTTC,CVRSSNRDRENIQYF
NA,NA,TRBJ2-7,TRBV4-3,TGCGCCAGCAGCCAAACGATAGCCAGTACCTACGAGCAGTACTTC,CASSQTIASTYEQYF
NA,NA,TRBJ2-1,TRBV30,TGTGCCTGGAGTGGGGGACAACGACCTTACAATGAGCAGTTCTTC,CAWSGGQRPYNEQFF
TRBD1,NA,TRBJ1-4,TRBV27,TGTGCCAGCAGGGGGACAGAAACTTTTAATGAAAAACTGTTTTTT,CASRGTETFNEKLFF
TRBD1,NA,TRBJ2-7,TRBV27,TGTGCCAGCAGTTTATACTTCGGGGGGACAGGGGAAGTGGTGGAGCAGTACTTC,CASSLYFGGTGEVVEQYF
NA,once,TRBJ2-1,TRBV27,TGTGCCAGCAGTTCCCGGGACTCCGCAATCTCCTACAATGAGCAGTTCTTC,CASSSRDSAISYNEQFF
TRBD1,NA,TRBJ2-7,TRBV10-3,TGTGCCATCAGCCGGGACAGACCTTACGAGCAGTACTTC,CAISRDRPYEQYF
TRBD1,NA,TRBJ2-3,TRBV29-1,TGCAGCGTTGAAGTTCCAGGACAGGGGGCCAGAGATACGCAGTATTTT,CSVEVPGQGARDTQYF
TRBD2,NA,TRBJ2-1,TRBV2,TGTGCCCGCGCGGGGGTAGCGGGAGCATCAGGTGAGCAGTTCTTC,CARAGVAGASGEQFF
NA,NA,TRBJ2-4,TRBV11-2,TGTGCCAGCAGCTTAGATATGAGTTTTGGGAACATTCAGTACTTC,CASSLDMSFGNIQYF
NA,NA,TRBJ1-2,TRBV11-2,TGTGCCAGCAGCTACCGGGACACCTTC,CASSYRDTF
TRBD2,once,TRBJ2-1,TRBV5-4,TGTGCCAGCAGCCACTACAGACTAGCGGAATACAATGAGCAGTTCTTC,CASSHYRLAEYNEQFF
NA,few,TRBJ2-7,TRBV28,TGTGCCAGCAGTTACCTCTACGAGCAGTACTTC,CASSYLYEQYF
NA,NA,TRBJ2-1,TRBV7-3,TGTGCCAGCAGTAGCGGCTACAATGAGCAGTTCTTC,CASSSGYNEQFF
NA,NA,TRBJ1-3,TRBV15,TGTGCCACCAGCACAGAGGGTACTGGAAACACCATATATTTT,CATSTEGTGNTIYF
NA,NA,TRBJ2-7,TRBV27,TGTGCCAGCAGTTACAGGGTTCAGTACGAGCAGTACTTC,CASSYRVQYEQYF
NA,NA,TRBJ2-7,TRBV7-9,TGTGCCAGCAGCCCCCTCTCCTACGAGCAGTACTTC,CASSPLSYEQYF
NA,once,TRBJ2-2,TRBV27,TGTGCCAGCAGTCTCACTCGGGTCACCGGGGAGCTGTTTTTT,CASSLTRVTGELFF
NA,NA,TRBJ2-7,TRBV7-9,TGTGCCAGCAGCTTCGCAGGGCCTACCTACGAGCAGTACTTC,CASSFAGPTYEQYF
NA,NA,TRBJ2-7,TRBV5-4,TGTGCCAGCAGCAACCCGACAAGCTACGAGCAGTACTTC,CASSNPTSYEQYF